This T cell receptor beta chain was sequenced during a study of early T cells in non-severe SARS-CoV-2 infection. Study outcomes and limitations: Reliance on VDJdb matching favored anti-spike CD8 responses; private and CD4 specificities were missed.

TCRdb re-called the 5' RACE reads with MiXCR, one entry per CDR3 protein. The repertoire holds tens of thousands of distinct CDR3 sequences, with approximately 12% as singletons. CDR1 is SGDLS, CDR2 YYNGEE, per germline. Between the trimmed V and J ends, which lost 3 bases and 1 base, there was a span of 16 bases. The CDR3 has 16 residues. Details on this clonotype: The antigen is not known.

The source is an adult who was a healthcare worker with PCR-confirmed SARS-CoV-2 infection or an uninfected control (not recorded which). Sample: whole blood, taken at baseline. The chain has TRBV9 and TRBJ2-5, with a weak D call TRBD2 (5 bases). The DNA of the CDR3 is TGTGCCAGCAGCGCCACCCCGGGGAGCGCCCAAGAGACCCAGTACTTC. Translating it yields CASSATPGSAQETQYF. The full variable domain, with the rest looked up from reference TRBV9 and TRBJ2-5, is DSGVTQTPKHLITATGQRVTLRCSPRSGDLSVYWYQQSLDQGLQFLIQYYNGEERAKGNILERFSAQQFPDLHSELNLSSLELGDSALYFCASSATPGSAQETQYFGPGTRLLVL.